This T cell receptor (beta chain) originates from a study of shared clonotypes between healthy human individuals. CDR1 is SGHTA, CDR2 FQGNSA, per germline. CDR3 length: 15 amino acids. With V trimmed by 1 base and J by 6 bases, 2 bases remained unmatched. Some clones are missing from TCRdb's copy, which holds only in-frame ones; the method was immunoSEQ multiplex PCR. The data contain 2.3 million or so clones, 85% to 95% of them singletons. Nashville, Tennessee was home to all donors, who were Caucasian adults. The source is a young man in good health. Some clones in this sample may be carry-over from other donors' samples. This rearrangement joins TRBV7-2 to TRBJ2-2; 10 bases map to TRBD2. Sequenced material: naive CD4+ T cells from PBMCs. Described subset: CD45RA+ positively selected. CDR3 sequence: CASSLEAGGAGELFF. The CDR3 coding sequence is TGTGCCAGCAGCTTAGAAGCGGGAGGGGCCGGGGAGCTGTTTTTT.